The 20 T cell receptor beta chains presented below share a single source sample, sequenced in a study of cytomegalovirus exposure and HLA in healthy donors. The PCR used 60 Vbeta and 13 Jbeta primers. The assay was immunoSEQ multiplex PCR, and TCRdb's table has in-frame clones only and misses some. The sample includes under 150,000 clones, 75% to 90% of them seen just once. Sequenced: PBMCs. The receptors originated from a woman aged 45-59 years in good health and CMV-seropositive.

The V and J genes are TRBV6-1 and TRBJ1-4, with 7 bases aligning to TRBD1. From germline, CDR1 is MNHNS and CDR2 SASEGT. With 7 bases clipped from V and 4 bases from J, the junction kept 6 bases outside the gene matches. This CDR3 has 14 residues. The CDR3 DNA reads TGTGCCAGCAAAGCTGGGACAGTTAATGAAAAACTGTTTTTT. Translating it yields CASKAGTVNEKLFF.

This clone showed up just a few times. CDR3: CAWLWGRGVNEQFF. Here the CDR3 DNA reads TGTGCTTGGTTATGGGGCAGGGGAGTGAATGAGCAGTTCTTC. The chain uses TRBV30 and TRBJ2-1; a possible D gene is TRBD1 (6 bases). The CDR3 is made up of 14 amino acids. Germline assignment: CDR1 GTSNPN and CDR2 SVGIG (reference sequence).

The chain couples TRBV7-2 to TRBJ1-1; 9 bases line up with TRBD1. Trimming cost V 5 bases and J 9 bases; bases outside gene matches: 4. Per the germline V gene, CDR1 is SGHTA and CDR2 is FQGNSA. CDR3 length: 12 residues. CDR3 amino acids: CASSPGQGKAFF. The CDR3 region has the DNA TGTGCCAGCAGCCCCGGACAGGGGAAAGCTTTCTTT.

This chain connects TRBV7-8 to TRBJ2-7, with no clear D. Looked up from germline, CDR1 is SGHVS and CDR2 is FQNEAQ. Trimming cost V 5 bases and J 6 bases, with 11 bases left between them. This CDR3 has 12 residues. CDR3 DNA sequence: TGTGCCAGCAGCCCTTCCCTAGTCGAGCAGTACTTC. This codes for CASSPSLVEQYF.

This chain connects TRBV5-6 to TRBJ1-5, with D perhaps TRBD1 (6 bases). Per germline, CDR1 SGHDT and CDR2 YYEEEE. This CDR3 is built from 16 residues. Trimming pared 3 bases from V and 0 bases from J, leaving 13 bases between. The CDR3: CASSSFGTHSNQPQHF. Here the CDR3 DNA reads TGTGCCAGCAGCTCTTTCGGGACACATAGCAATCAGCCCCAGCATTTT.

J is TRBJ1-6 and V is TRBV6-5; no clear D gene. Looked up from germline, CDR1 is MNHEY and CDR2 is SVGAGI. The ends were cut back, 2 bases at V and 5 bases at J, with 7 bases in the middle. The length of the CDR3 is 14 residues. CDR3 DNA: TGTGCCAGCAGTTACCAAACAGATAATTCACCCCTCCACTTT. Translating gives CASSYQTDNSPLHF.

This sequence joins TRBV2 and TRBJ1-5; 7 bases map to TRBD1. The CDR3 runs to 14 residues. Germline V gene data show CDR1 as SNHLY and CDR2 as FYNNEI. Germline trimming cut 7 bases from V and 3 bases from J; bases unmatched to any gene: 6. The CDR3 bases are TGTGCCAGCAAGGGGGCAATCCACAATCAGCCCCAGCATTTT. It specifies CASKGAIHNQPQHF.

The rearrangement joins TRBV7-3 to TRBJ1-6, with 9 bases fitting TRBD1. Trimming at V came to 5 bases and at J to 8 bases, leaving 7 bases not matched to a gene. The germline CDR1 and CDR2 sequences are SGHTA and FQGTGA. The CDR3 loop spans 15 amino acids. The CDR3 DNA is TGTGCCAGCAGCGTCGCCGGGACAGGGTATTCACCCCTCCACTTT. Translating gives CASSVAGTGYSPLHF.

CDR3 in amino acids: CASSAEETQYF. Here the CDR3 DNA reads TGTGCCAGCAGTGCCGAAGAGACCCAGTACTTC. The V and J genes are TRBV2 and TRBJ2-5; D is uncertain. Germline assignment: CDR1 SNHLY and CDR2 FYNNEI. V lost 4 bases and J lost 3, with 3 bases in between. This CDR3 is built from 11 residues.

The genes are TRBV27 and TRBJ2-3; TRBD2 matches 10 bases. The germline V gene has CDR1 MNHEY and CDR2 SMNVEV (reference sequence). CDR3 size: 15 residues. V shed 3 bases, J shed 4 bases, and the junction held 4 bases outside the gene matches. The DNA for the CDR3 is TGTGCCAGCAGTTTGAGCGGGAGGGTCTCAGATACGCAGTATTTT. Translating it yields CASSLSGRVSDTQYF.

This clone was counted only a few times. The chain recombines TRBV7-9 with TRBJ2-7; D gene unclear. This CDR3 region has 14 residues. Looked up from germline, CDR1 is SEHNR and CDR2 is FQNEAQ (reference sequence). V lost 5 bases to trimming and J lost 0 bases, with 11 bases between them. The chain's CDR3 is CASSPPSGSYEQYF. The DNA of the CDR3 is TGTGCCAGCAGCCCCCCCTCAGGCTCCTACGAGCAGTACTTC.

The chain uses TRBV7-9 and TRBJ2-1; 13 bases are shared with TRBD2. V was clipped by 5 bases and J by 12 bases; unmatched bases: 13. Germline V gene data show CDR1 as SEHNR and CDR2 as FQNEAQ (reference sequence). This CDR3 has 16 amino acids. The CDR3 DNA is TGTGCCAGCAGCCCGCGAGCTGGACTAGCGGGAGCGGGGCAGTTCTTC. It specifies CASSPRAGLAGAGQFF.

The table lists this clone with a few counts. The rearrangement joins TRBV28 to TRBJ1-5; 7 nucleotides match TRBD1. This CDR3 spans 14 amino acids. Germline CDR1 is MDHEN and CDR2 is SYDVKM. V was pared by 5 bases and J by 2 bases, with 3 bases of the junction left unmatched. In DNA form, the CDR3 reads TGTGCCAGCAGTCGTACAGGGGGCAATCAGCCCCAGCATTTT. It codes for CASSRTGGNQPQHF.

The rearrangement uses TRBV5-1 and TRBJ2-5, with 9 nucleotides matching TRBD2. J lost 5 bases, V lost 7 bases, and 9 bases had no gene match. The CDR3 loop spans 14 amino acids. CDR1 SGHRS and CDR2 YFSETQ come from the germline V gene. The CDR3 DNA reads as TGCGCCAGCCGGGAGGCGGGGGGGCGTGAGACCCAGTACTTC. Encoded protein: CASREAGGRETQYF.

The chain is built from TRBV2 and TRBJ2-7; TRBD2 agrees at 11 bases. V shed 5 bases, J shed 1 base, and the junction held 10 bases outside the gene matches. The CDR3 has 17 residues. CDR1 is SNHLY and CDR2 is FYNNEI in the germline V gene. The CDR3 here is CASSLKGLAGGSYEQYF. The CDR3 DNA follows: TGTGCCAGCAGTCTCAAGGGTCTAGCGGGAGGTTCCTACGAGCAGTACTTC.

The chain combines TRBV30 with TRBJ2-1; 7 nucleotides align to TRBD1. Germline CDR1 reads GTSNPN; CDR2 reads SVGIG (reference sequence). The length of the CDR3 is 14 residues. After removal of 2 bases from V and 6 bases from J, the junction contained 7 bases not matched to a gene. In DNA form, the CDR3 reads TGTGCCTGGAGTCTGAACAGGGGTGGCAATGAGCAGTTCTTC. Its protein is CAWSLNRGGNEQFF.

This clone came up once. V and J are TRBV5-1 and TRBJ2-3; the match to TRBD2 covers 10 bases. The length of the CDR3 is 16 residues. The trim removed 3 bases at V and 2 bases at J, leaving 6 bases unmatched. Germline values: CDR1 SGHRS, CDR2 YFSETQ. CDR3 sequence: CASSYLAGGSTDTQYF. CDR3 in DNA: TGCGCCAGCAGCTACTTAGCGGGGGGCTCCACAGATACGCAGTATTTT.

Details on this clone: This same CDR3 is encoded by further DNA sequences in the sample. The CDR3 bases are TGTGCCAGCAGCTTAACGGGAGGCACTGAAGCTTTCTTT. Its protein product is CASSLTGGTEAFF. The V gene is TRBV11-3, the J gene TRBJ1-1; no definite D call. The V and J ends lost 2 bases and 4 bases respectively, with 8 bases between them. The CDR3 runs 13 residues. From germline, CDR1 is SGHNT and CDR2 YENEEA.

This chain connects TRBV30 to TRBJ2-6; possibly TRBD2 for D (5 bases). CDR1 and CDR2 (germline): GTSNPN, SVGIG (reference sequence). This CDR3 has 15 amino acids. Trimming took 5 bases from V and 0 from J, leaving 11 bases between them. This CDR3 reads CAWLGGSSGANVLTF. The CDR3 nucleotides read TGTGCCTGGTTGGGTGGGAGCTCTGGGGCCAACGTCCTGACTTTC.

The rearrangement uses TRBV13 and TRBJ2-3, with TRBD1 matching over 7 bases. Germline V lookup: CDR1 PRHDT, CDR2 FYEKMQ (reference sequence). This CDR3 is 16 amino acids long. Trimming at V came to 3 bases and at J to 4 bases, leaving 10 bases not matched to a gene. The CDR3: CASSFPGGKGADTQYF. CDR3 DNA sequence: TGTGCCAGCAGCTTCCCAGGGGGAAAGGGCGCAGATACGCAGTATTTT.